Below, 20 T cell receptor beta chains from the same sample are listed, as sequenced in a study of cytotoxic CD8 clonotypes in ibrutinib-treated CLL. Some clones are missing from TCRdb's copy, which holds only in-frame ones; the method was immunoSEQ multiplex PCR. This table has some 300,000 clones, about 80% appearing once. Sequenced material: PBMCs, taken before ibrutinib treatment. These receptors all stem from a human donor with chronic lymphocytic leukemia.

There are a few counts of this clone. The chain employs TRBV7-9 and TRBJ1-1; no clear D gene. V lost 3 bases to trimming and J lost 0 bases, with 5 bases between them. CDR1 and CDR2 from the germline V gene are SEHNR and FQNEAQ (reference sequence). The CDR3 is 13 residues long. The CDR3, as DNA: TGTGCCAGCAGCTTCGTGATGAACACTGAAGCTTTCTTT. Protein sequence: CASSFVMNTEAFF.

The rearrangement joins TRBV7-6 to TRBJ2-2; D not certain. The CDR3 is 12 amino acids. V was clipped by 5 bases and J by 6 bases, with 7 bases between them. In germline, CDR1 is SGHVS, CDR2 FNYEAQ. CDR3 region: CASSQNSGELFF. The CDR3 DNA is TGTGCCAGCAGCCAAAACTCCGGGGAGCTGTTTTTT.

With respect to this clone: This sample includes further DNA sequences coding for the same CDR3. The J gene is TRBJ2-1, the V gene TRBV9, with D hard to call. CDR1 is SGDLS, CDR2 YYNGEE, per germline. Trimming removed 2 bases at V and 3 bases at J, with 6 bases between. This CDR3 has 13 amino acids. CDR3 DNA: TGTGCCAGCAGCGTGTCTGGCTACAATGAGCAGTTCTTC. Translating it yields CASSVSGYNEQFF. Supplemented by reference TRBV9 and TRBJ2-1, the full variable domain reads DSGVTQTPKHLITATGQRVTLRCSPRSGDLSVYWYQQSLDQGLQFLIQYYNGEERAKGNILERFSAQQFPDLHSELNLSSLELGDSALYFCASSVSGYNEQFFGPGTRLTVL.

V usage is TRBV19 and J usage is TRBJ1-2; the D is unclear. The V end was cut by 0 bases, the J end by 4 bases, with 9 bases between. There are 14 residues in the CDR3. CDR1 and CDR2 from the germline V gene are LNHDA and SQIVND (reference sequence). This CDR3 is CASSIEPGFYGYTF. CDR3 DNA sequence: TGTGCCAGTAGTATAGAGCCGGGATTCTATGGCTACACCTTC.

CDR3 DNA sequence: TGTGCCAGCAGCTTACAAAATCTCTACGAGCAGTACTTC. Its translation: CASSLQNLYEQYF. The rearrangement uses TRBV7-9 and TRBJ2-7; D is unclear. Germline CDR1 and CDR2: SEHNR and FQNEAQ (reference sequence). The germline V and J ends were trimmed by 2 bases and 3 bases, with 8 bases remaining between them. This CDR3 has 13 amino acids.

Only one count was recorded for this clone. V is TRBV20-1 and J is TRBJ2-5; D might be TRBD2 (5 bases). Trimming stripped 6 bases from V and 3 bases from J, with 8 bases between. The germline gives CDR1 DFQATT, CDR2 SNEGSKA (reference sequence). The length of the CDR3 is 11 residues. The DNA for the CDR3 is TGCAGTGCCGGGAAAAAAGAGACCCAGTACTTC. This translates into CSAGKKETQYF.

V gene TRBV28 combines with J gene TRBJ1-2; TRBD1 matches at 11 bases. V dropped 6 bases and J dropped 7; count of bases not matched to a gene: 19. The V gene's germline CDR1 is MDHEN and CDR2 SYDVKM. CDR3 length: 18 residues. This CDR3 reads CASRKAPTGTGGSRGYTF. DNA of the CDR3: TGTGCCAGCAGGAAAGCGCCCACCGGGACAGGGGGATCTCGTGGCTACACCTTC.

V and J are TRBV28 and TRBJ2-7; 10 bases fit TRBD2. Germline values: CDR1 MDHEN, CDR2 SYDVKM. The V gene end was trimmed by 5 bases and the J gene end by 7 bases; junction bases not matched to a gene: 11. The CDR3 sequence is 15 residues long. CDR3 in amino acids: CASSPLRAGGMEQYF. The CDR3 coding sequence is TGTGCCAGCAGTCCACTGCGAGCGGGAGGGATGGAGCAGTACTTC.

On this clone itself: Other DNA sequences in this sample translate to the same CDR3. The chain has TRBV20-1 and TRBJ2-7; no firm D call. With 6 bases removed from V and 2 bases from J, the gap between germline ends came to 5 bases. The CDR3 length is 10 residues. CDR1 and CDR2 from the germline V gene are DFQATT and SNEGSKA (reference sequence). CDR3 sequence: CSAGTYEQYF. The CDR3 DNA is TGCAGTGCGGGGACCTACGAGCAGTACTTC.

This sequence joins TRBV5-6 and TRBJ1-2; 9 bases fit TRBD1. The CDR3 runs 13 residues. Unmatched junction bases numbered 5, after V lost 4 bases and J lost 7 bases. From germline, CDR1 is SGHDT and CDR2 YYEEEE. CDR3 loop: CASSRQGVVGYTF. The DNA of the CDR3 is TGTGCCAGCAGCCGACAGGGGGTTGTTGGCTACACCTTC. Full variable domain (rest looked up from reference TRBV5-6 and TRBJ1-2): DAGVTQSPTHLIKTRGQQVTLRCSPKSGHDTVSWYQQALGQGPQFIFQYYEEEERQRGNFPDRFSGHQFPNYSSELNVNALLLGDSALYLCASSRQGVVGYTFGSGTRLTVV.

This clone has a handful of counts. As DNA, the CDR3 is TGTGCCAGCAGTTTGTTGGTAGCGTCTGGGGCCAACGTCCTGACTTTC. Amino acids: CASSLLVASGANVLTF. J is TRBJ2-6 and V is TRBV27, with a weak D call TRBD2 (5 bases). The CDR3 totals 16 residues. Trimming removed 3 bases from V and 1 base from J, with 10 bases in between. Germline assignment: CDR1 MNHEY and CDR2 SMNVEV (reference sequence).

This clone has just one count. The chain has TRBV11-3 and TRBJ2-7; perhaps TRBD1 as D (5 bases). The CDR3 consists of 14 residues. Trimming took 6 bases from V and 2 from J, leaving 14 bases between them. Per the germline V gene, CDR1 is SGHNT and CDR2 is YENEEA. CDR3 loop: CASSTDSLAYEQYF. The CDR3 DNA is TGTGCCAGCAGTACCGACAGCTTGGCCTACGAGCAGTACTTC. Supplemented by reference TRBV11-3 and TRBJ2-7, the full variable domain reads EAGVVQSPRYKIIEKKQPVAFWCNPISGHNTLYWYLQNLGQGPELLIRYENEEAVDDSQLPKDRFSAERLKGVDSTLKIQPAELGDSAVYLCASSTDSLAYEQYFGPGTRLTVT.

The chain links TRBV30 to TRBJ2-7; D is undetermined. Trimming cost V 1 base and J 6 bases, with 7 bases left between them. The V gene's germline CDR1 is GTSNPN and CDR2 SVGIG (reference sequence). CDR3 length: 11 residues. The CDR3 nucleotides are TGTGCCTGGAGTGATGTACGCGAGCAGTACTTC. It is translated as CAWSDVREQYF.

CDR3 protein: CASSHRLADSYNEQFF. For the CDR3, the DNA is TGCGCCAGCAGCCACCGACTAGCGGACTCCTACAATGAGCAGTTCTTC. The chain combines TRBV4-3 with TRBJ2-1; 9 bases agree with TRBD2. This CDR3 comprises 16 residues. The trim removed 3 bases at V and 0 bases at J, leaving 3 bases unmatched. Germline V gene lookup returns CDR1 LGHNA and CDR2 YSLEER.

This clone showed up just once. V and J are TRBV4-2 and TRBJ2-7; 12 bases line up with TRBD2. The CDR3 is made up of 16 amino acids. After removal of 1 base from V and 3 bases from J, the junction contained 4 bases not matched to a gene. The germline CDR1 and CDR2 sequences are LGHNA and YNFKEQ. In nucleotides, the CDR3 is TGTGCCAGCAGCCAAGGTCTAGCGGGAGGGCGCTACGAGCAGTACTTC. Its protein product is CASSQGLAGGRYEQYF.

The J gene is TRBJ2-6, the V gene TRBV7-2; weak D call: TRBD2 (5 bases). V shed 6 bases and J shed 1 base, with 10 bases lying between them. The CDR3 runs 15 residues. Germline V lookup: CDR1 SGHTA, CDR2 FQGNSA. CDR3 sequence: CASRRTGSGANVLTF. Here the CDR3 DNA reads TGTGCCAGCAGAAGGACGGGATCTGGGGCCAACGTCCTGACTTTC.

The chain couples TRBV6-1 to TRBJ2-1; 8 nucleotides align to TRBD2. CDR1 is MNHNS and CDR2 is SASEGT in the germline V gene. The ends lost 1 base at V and 5 bases at J; junction bases unmatched: 7. The CDR3 has 16 amino acids. The CDR3 DNA is TGTGCCAGCAGTGAAGTAACTAGCGGACCGGACAATGAGCAGTTCTTC. Translated: CASSEVTSGPDNEQFF.

V gene TRBV2 combines with J gene TRBJ1-5; possibly TRBD1 for D (6 bases). The germline V gene encodes CDR1 SNHLY and CDR2 FYNNEI. The CDR3 has 16 amino acids. V was cut by 4 bases and J by 5 bases, with 18 bases left in between. For the CDR3, the DNA is TGTGCCAGCAGTGTTGGGGTAACAGGGATCCATCAGCCCCAGCATTTT. The encoded protein is CASSVGVTGIHQPQHF.

This clone was found a few times. J is TRBJ2-3 and V is TRBV15; weak D call: TRBD2 (5 bases). CDR1 is LNHNV and CDR2 is YYDKDF in the germline V gene (reference sequence). The CDR3 runs 15 residues. Deletions cut 0 bases from V and 6 bases from J, with 13 bases between. The CDR3 sequence is CATSRDTASLDTQYF. In DNA form, the CDR3 reads TGTGCCACCAGCAGAGATACCGCTAGCTTGGATACGCAGTATTTT.

The chain couples TRBV14 to TRBJ1-1; unclear D gene. Trimming cost V 2 bases and J 3 bases, with 7 bases left between them. Germline CDR1 is SGHDN and CDR2 is FVKESK. The CDR3 runs 13 residues. CDR3 nucleotide sequence: TGTGCCAGCAGCCAACGGGAGGACACTGAAGCTTTCTTT. Translated: CASSQREDTEAFF.